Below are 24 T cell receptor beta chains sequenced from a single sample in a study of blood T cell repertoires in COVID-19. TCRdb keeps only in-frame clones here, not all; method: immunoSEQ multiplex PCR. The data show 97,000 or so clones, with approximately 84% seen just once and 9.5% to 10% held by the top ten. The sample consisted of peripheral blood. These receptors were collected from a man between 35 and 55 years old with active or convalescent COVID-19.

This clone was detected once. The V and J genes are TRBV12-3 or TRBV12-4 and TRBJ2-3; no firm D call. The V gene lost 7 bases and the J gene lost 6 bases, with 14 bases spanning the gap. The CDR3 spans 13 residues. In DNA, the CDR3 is TGTGCCAGCAACAATCGACTGGCCGATACGCAGTATTTT. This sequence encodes CASNNRLADTQYF.

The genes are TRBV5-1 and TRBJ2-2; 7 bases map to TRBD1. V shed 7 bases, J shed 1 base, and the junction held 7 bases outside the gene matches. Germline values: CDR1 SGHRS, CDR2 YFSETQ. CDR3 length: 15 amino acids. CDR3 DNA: TGCGCCAGCTGCCCCGGGACAGTGAACACCGGGGAGCTGTTTTTT. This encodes CASCPGTVNTGELFF. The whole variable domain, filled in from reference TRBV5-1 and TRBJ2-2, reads KAGVTQTPRYLIKTRGQQVTLSCSPISGHRSVSWYQQTPGQGLQFLFEYFSETQRNKGNFPGRFSGRQFSNSRSEMNVSTLELGDSALYLCASCPGTVNTGELFFGEGSRLTVL.

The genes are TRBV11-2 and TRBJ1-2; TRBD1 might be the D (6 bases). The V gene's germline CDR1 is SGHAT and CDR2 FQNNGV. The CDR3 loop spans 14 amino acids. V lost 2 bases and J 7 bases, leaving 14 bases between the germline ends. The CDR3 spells CASSLSGGRSGYTF. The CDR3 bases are TGTGCCAGCAGCTTATCGGGGGGCAGAAGTGGCTACACCTTC.

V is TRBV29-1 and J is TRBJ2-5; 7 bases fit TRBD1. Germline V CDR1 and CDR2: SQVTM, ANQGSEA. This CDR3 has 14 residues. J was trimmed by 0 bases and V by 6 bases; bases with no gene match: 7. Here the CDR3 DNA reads TGCAGCGTGCACAGGGGATCGTACCAAGAGACCCAGTACTTC. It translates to CSVHRGSYQETQYF.

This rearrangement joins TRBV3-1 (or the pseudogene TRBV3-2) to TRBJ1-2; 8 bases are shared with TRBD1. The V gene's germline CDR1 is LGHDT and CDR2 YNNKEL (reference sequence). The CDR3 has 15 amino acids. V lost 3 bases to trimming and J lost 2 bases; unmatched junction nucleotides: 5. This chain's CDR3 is CASSHRQGRNYGYTF. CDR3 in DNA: TGTGCCAGCAGCCACAGACAGGGGCGAAACTATGGCTACACCTTC.

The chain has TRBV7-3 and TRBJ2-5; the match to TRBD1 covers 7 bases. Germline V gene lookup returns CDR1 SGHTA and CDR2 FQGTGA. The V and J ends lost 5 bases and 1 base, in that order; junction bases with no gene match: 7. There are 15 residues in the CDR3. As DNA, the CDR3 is TGTGCCAGCAGCCGCATGGGACAGCTCCAAGAGACCCAGTACTTC. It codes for CASSRMGQLQETQYF.

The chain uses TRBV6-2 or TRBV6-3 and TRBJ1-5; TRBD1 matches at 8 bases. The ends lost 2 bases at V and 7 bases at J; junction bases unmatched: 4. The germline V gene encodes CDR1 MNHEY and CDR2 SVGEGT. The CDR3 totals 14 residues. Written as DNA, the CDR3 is TGTGCCAGCAGTTACCCAGGGGGCGGGCAGCCCCAGCATTTT. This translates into CASSYPGGGQPQHF.

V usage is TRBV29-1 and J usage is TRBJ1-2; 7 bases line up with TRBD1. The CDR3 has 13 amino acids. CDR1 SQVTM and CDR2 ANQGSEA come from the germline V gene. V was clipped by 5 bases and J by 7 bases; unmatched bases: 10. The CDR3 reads CSVTGEQYGGYTF. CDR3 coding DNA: TGCAGCGTTACAGGGGAGCAATACGGTGGCTACACCTTC.

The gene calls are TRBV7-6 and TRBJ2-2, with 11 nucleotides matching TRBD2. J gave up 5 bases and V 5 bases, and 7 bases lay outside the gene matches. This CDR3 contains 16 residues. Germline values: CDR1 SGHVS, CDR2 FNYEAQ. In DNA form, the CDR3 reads TGTGCCAGCAGCCCGACTAGCGGGGTTGATACCGGGGAGCTGTTTTTT. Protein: CASSPTSGVDTGELFF.

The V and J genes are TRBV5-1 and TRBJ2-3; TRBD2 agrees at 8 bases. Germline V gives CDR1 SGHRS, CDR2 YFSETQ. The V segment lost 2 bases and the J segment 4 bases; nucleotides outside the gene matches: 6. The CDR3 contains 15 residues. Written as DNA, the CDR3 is TGCGCCAGCAGCTTACCCGGGACTAGAGCAGATACGCAGTATTTT. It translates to CASSLPGTRADTQYF.

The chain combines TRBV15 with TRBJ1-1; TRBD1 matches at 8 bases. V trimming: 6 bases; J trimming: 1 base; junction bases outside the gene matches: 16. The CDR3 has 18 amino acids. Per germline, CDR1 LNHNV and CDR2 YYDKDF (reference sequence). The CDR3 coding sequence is TGTGCCACCAGTAAATCCAGGGGGCGCGGGTCTGGGAACACTGAAGCTTTCTTT. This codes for CATSKSRGRGSGNTEAFF.

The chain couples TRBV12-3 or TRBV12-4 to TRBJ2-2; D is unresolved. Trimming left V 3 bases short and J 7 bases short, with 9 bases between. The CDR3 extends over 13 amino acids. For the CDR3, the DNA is TGTGCCAGCAGTTTTTCGGCGGACGGGGAGCTGTTTTTT. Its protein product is CASSFSADGELFF.

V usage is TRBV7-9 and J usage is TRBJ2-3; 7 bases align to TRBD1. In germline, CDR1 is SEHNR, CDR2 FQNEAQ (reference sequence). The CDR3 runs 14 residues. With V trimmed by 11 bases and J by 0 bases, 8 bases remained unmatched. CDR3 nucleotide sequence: TGTGCCTCGCCCCGACAGGGCAGCACAGATACGCAGTATTTT. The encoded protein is CASPRQGSTDTQYF.

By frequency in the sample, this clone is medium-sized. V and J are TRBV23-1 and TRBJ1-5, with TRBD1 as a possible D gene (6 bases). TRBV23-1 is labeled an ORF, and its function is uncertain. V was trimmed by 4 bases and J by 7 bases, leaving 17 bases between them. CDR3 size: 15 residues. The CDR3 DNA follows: TGCGCCAGCAGTCCCATGGGCAGGGGAAGACAGCCCCAGCATTTT. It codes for CASSPMGRGRQPQHF.

CDR3 protein: CATSDVGGRLLYF. The DNA of the CDR3 is TGTGCCACCAGTGATGTCGGGGGGCGATTACTGTATTTT. The chain combines TRBV24-1 with TRBJ2-3, with D possibly TRBD2 on 7 matching bases. This CDR3 spans 13 amino acids. Trimming shortened V by 3 bases and J by 14 bases, and 17 bases separated the two germline ends. Per germline, CDR1 KGHDR and CDR2 SFDVKD.

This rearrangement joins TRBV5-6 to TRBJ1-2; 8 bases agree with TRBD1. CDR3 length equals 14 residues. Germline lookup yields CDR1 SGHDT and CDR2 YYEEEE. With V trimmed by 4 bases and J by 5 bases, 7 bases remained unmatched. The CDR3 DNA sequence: TGTGCCAGCAGCCACGACAGGGGACCGTATGGCTACACCTTC. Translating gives CASSHDRGPYGYTF.

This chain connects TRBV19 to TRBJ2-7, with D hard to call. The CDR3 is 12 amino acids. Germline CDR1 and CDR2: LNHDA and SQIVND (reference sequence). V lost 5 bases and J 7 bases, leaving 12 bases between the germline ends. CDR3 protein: CASSPMVTEQYF. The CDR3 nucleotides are TGTGCCAGTAGTCCCATGGTAACTGAGCAGTACTTC.

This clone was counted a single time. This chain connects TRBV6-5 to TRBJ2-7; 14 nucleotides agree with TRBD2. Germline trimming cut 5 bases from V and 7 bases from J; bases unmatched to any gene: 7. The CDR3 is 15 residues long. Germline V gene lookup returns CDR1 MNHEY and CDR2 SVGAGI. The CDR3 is CASSRLAGGLVEQYF. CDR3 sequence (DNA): TGTGCCAGCAGTAGACTAGCGGGGGGGTTAGTTGAGCAGTACTTC.

CDR3 amino acids: CASRNGQGAQGREQYF. The CDR3 coding sequence is TGTGCCAGCAGAAACGGACAGGGGGCGCAGGGTAGGGAGCAGTACTTC. The J gene is TRBJ2-7, the V gene TRBV5-5, with TRBD1 identical over 11 bases. The germline V gene has CDR1 SGHKS and CDR2 YYEKEE (reference sequence). J was trimmed by 7 bases and V by 5 bases; bases with no gene match: 14. The CDR3 runs to 16 residues.

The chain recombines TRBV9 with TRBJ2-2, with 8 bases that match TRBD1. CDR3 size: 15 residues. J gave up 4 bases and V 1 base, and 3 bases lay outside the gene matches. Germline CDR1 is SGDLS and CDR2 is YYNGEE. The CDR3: CASSVQGASTGELFF. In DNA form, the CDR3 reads TGTGCCAGCAGCGTACAGGGGGCTAGCACCGGGGAGCTGTTTTTT.

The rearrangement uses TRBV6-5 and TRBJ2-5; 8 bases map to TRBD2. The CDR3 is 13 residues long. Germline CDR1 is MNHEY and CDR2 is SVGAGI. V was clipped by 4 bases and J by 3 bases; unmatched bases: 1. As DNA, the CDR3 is TGTGCCAGCAGTTTTAGCGGGGAAGAGACCCAGTACTTC. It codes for CASSFSGEETQYF.

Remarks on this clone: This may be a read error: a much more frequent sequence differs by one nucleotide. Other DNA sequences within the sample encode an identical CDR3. The CDR3 region is CASSPRVGEQYF. In DNA, the CDR3 is TGCGCCAGCAGCCCGAGGGTAGGCGAGCAGTACTTC. This chain connects TRBV5-1 to TRBJ2-7, with TRBD2 as a possible D gene (5 bases). The CDR3 is 12 amino acids. CDR1 is SGHRS and CDR2 is YFSETQ in the germline V gene. Trimming took 4 bases from V and 6 from J, leaving 11 bases between them.

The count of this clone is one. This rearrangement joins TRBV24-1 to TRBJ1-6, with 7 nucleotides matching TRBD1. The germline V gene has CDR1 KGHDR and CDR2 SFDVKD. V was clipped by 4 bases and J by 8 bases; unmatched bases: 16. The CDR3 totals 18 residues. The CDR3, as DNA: TGTGCCACCAGTGAATCCCCGGGACCGACAGGGAAGGATTCACCCCTCCACTTT. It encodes CATSESPGPTGKDSPLHF.

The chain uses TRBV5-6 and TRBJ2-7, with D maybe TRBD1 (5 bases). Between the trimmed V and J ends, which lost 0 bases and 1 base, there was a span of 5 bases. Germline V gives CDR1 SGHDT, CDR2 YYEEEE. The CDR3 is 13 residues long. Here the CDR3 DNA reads TGTGCCAGCAGCTTGGCAGGGTCCTACGAGCAGTACTTC. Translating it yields CASSLAGSYEQYF. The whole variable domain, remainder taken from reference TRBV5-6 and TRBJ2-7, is DAGVTQSPTHLIKTRGQQVTLRCSPKSGHDTVSWYQQALGQGPQFIFQYYEEEERQRGNFPDRFSGHQFPNYSSELNVNALLLGDSALYLCASSLAGSYEQYFGPGTRLTVT.